This entry lists 16 T cell receptor beta chains sequenced from one sample in a study of Graves' ophthalmopathy and Graves' hyperthyroidism. For repertoire sequencing, the TCR beta CDR3 regions were amplified from RNA transcripts. HTBI primers served in a first-round RT-PCR, which a second-round multiplex PCR followed. TCRdb reprocessed the multiplex PCR reads with MiXCR, giving one entry per CDR3 protein. The data show roughly 610,000 distinct CDR3 sequences, with over 20% seen just once and approximately 7% held by the top ten. The sequenced sample was peripheral blood. These receptors were taken from a woman aged 18-29 years with stable Graves' hyperthyroidism. Some clones in this sample may be carry-over from other donors' samples.

The V call is TRBV20-1, the J call TRBJ2-5, with TRBD2 matching 8 bases. Germline V CDR1 and CDR2: DFQATT, SNEGSKA (reference sequence). The CDR3 consists of 13 residues. V was clipped by 5 bases and J by 5 bases; unmatched bases: 7. The CDR3 DNA sequence: TGCAGTGCTCCTGGACGGGGGGGGGAGACCCAGTACTTC. Its translation: CSAPGRGGETQYF.

This clonotype has a count of ten or more. Relative to the germline gene, one junction end is altered; a read error may explain this. The rearrangement links TRBV7-7 to TRBJ1-1; a possible D gene is TRBD1 (5 bases). The CDR3 sequence is 12 residues long. Germline-derived CDR1 and CDR2 are SSHAT and FNYEAQ (reference sequence). DNA of the CDR3: TGTGCTAGCAGCCGAGGGGCCCGGGAAGCTTTCTTT. This codes for CASSRGAREAFF.

This sequence joins TRBV5-5 and TRBJ1-5; TRBD1 agrees at 11 bases. The germline V gene has CDR1 SGHKS and CDR2 YYEKEE (reference sequence). With 0 bases clipped from V and 4 bases from J, the junction kept 3 bases outside the gene matches. There are 16 residues in the CDR3. CDR3 sequence reads: CASSLEGTGGNQPQHF. The CDR3 bases are TGTGCCAGCAGCTTGGAAGGGACAGGGGGGAATCAGCCCCAGCATTTT.

This clonotype has just a few counts. A much larger clone differs by one base, so this may be a read error. This sequence joins TRBV6-5 and TRBJ1-5; D is possibly TRBD1 (6 bases). The CDR3 is 14 residues long. Germline assignment: CDR1 MNHEY and CDR2 SVGAGI. Between the trimmed V and J ends, which lost 2 bases and 6 bases, there was a span of 11 bases. The CDR3 here is CASSYKPGAQPQHF. The CDR3 DNA sequence: TGTGCCAGCAGTTACAAACCAGGGGCTCAGCCCCAGCATTTT.

This clonotype appeared a few times. The V call is TRBV6-1, the J call TRBJ1-1, with D possibly being TRBD1 (5 bases). From germline, CDR1 is MNHNS and CDR2 SASEGT. The CDR3 consists of 14 residues. V dropped 4 bases and J dropped 4 bases, with 13 bases sitting between them. The CDR3 is CASSGRDGSTEAFF. The CDR3 DNA sequence: TGTGCCAGCAGTGGCAGGGATGGGAGCACTGAAGCTTTCTTT.

This clonotype was detected ten times or more. The genes are TRBV28 and TRBJ2-5; D unresolved. The CDR3 covers 13 residues. V lost 3 bases and J lost 4, with 9 bases in between. The V gene's germline CDR1 is MDHEN and CDR2 SYDVKM. The DNA for the CDR3 is TGTGCCAGCAGTTTGTCTACCGGAGAGACCCAGTACTTC. Translating gives CASSLSTGETQYF.

This clonotype occurred a few times. The chain has TRBV12-5 and TRBJ1-1; D gene ambiguous. Germline V gene sequence: CDR1 LGHNT, CDR2 FRNRAP. The CDR3 has 10 residues. V lost 6 bases and J 7 bases, leaving 6 bases between the germline ends. CDR3 loop: CASGYSEAFF. CDR3 sequence (DNA): TGTGCTAGTGGCTACAGTGAAGCTTTCTTT.

This clonotype was picked up many times. The chain recombines TRBV20-1 with TRBJ1-6, with D tentatively TRBD1 (5 bases). Per the germline V gene, CDR1 is DFQATT and CDR2 is SNEGSKA (reference sequence). The CDR3 has 14 residues. Trimming took 3 bases from V and 6 from J, leaving 12 bases between them. As DNA, the CDR3 is TGCAGTGCTAGGGCAGGGATCCCTAATTCACCCCTCCACTTT. Amino acid sequence: CSARAGIPNSPLHF.

This clonotype was counted ten times or more. An end of the junction differs from the germline gene, which may be a read error. The genes are TRBV7-4 and TRBJ1-5; D uncertain. Germline V gene sequence: CDR1 SGHVT, CDR2 SQSDAQ. The CDR3 is 14 residues long. CDR3 bases: TGTACCAGCAGCCCGCGGACCAAAAATCAGCCCCAGCATTTT. Its protein product is CTSSPRTKNQPQHF.

This clonotype was counted at least ten times. The rearrangement links TRBV27 to TRBJ2-6; tentative D call: TRBD1 (6 bases). With 5 bases removed from V and 4 bases from J, the gap between germline ends came to 15 bases. CDR1 MNHEY and CDR2 SMNVEV come from the germline V gene (reference sequence). There are 16 residues in the CDR3. The CDR3 protein is CASSPFTGNGANVLTF. In DNA, the CDR3 is TGTGCCAGCAGTCCCTTTACAGGGAACGGGGCCAACGTCCTGACTTTC.

The chain employs TRBV2 and TRBJ2-7; TRBD1 aligns across 7 bases. Germline assignment: CDR1 SNHLY and CDR2 FYNNEI. The CDR3 length is 13 residues. The J segment lost 6 bases and the V segment lost 6 bases, leaving 8 bases of the junction unmatched. Here the CDR3 DNA reads TGTGCCAGCAGACCTACAGGGGCTCCCGAGCAGTACTTC. It specifies CASRPTGAPEQYF.

This clonotype was counted ten times or more. The chain couples TRBV20-1 to TRBJ2-5, with no clear D. Deletions cut 4 bases from V and 4 bases from J, with 4 bases between. This CDR3 region has 10 residues. Germline V gene data show CDR1 as DFQATT and CDR2 as SNEGSKA (reference sequence). The CDR3 spells CSAKRETQYF. DNA of the CDR3: TGCAGTGCTAAAAGAGAGACCCAGTACTTC.

The chain couples TRBV30 to TRBJ2-7; D gene unclear. CDR3 length: 12 amino acids. From germline, CDR1 is GTSNPN and CDR2 SVGIG (reference sequence). V was cut by 2 bases and J by 3 bases, with 8 bases left in between. The CDR3 spells CAWSQESYEQYF. CDR3 DNA sequence: TGTGCCTGGAGTCAAGAAAGCTACGAGCAGTACTTC.

A few counts support this clonotype. The genes are TRBV20-1 and TRBJ1-2, with unresolved D. The germline V gene encodes CDR1 DFQATT and CDR2 SNEGSKA (reference sequence). CDR3 size: 14 residues. V was pared by 6 bases and J by 8 bases, with 22 bases between. For the CDR3, the DNA is TGCAGTGCCGTGGCCAGGTCCTTTTTTGGGGGCTACACCTTC. Translated, it gives CSAVARSFFGGYTF.

The J gene is TRBJ1-1, the V gene TRBV20-1; a possible D gene is TRBD1 (6 bases). This CDR3 spans 14 amino acids. V dropped 5 bases and J dropped 2 bases, with 15 bases sitting between them. CDR1 and CDR2 from the germline V gene are DFQATT and SNEGSKA (reference sequence). The CDR3 DNA reads TGCAGTGCTCGATGGGGGGCTCCCAACACTGAAGCTTTCTTT. Residues: CSARWGAPNTEAFF.

This clonotype turned up a few times. The chain recombines TRBV6-1 with TRBJ1-6; D unresolved. The V and J ends lost 1 base and 4 bases respectively, with 11 bases between them. The CDR3 loop spans 16 amino acids. Looked up from germline, CDR1 is MNHNS and CDR2 is SASEGT. The chain's CDR3 is CASSEVGTLYNSPLHF. Written as DNA, the CDR3 is TGTGCCAGCAGTGAAGTCGGAACACTGTATAATTCACCCCTCCACTTT.